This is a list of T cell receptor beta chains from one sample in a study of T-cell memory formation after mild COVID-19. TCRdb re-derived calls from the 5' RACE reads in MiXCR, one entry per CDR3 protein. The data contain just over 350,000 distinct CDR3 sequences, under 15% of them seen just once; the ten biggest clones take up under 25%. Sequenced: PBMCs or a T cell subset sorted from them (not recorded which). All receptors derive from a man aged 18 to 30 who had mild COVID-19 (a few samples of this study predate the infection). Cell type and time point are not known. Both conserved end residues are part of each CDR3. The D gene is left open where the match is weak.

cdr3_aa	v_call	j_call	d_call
CASSQVSLTDTQYF	TRBV14	TRBJ2-3	NA
CASSRSGSEQYF	TRBV25-1	TRBJ2-7	NA
CASSRGMARDGDSEAFF	TRBV5-1	TRBJ1-1	NA
CASSPYSSGANVLTF	TRBV5-1	TRBJ2-6	NA
CASSATGRSYEQYF	TRBV28	TRBJ2-7	NA
CASSAQLARDTQYF	TRBV9	TRBJ2-3	NA
CASSMPGQGDYSPLHF	TRBV5-5	TRBJ1-6	TRBD1
CASSLTPTFIQNTEAFF	TRBV5-1	TRBJ1-1	NA
CASSQTGSSSEQYF	TRBV4-2	TRBJ2-7	NA
CASSLYKGTQETQYF	TRBV11-1	TRBJ2-5	NA
CASSHRTGFYEQYF	TRBV4-3	TRBJ2-7	TRBD1
CASSRPQRGNAETQYF	TRBV4-3	TRBJ2-5	TRBD2
CASSPIWGGTEAFF	TRBV18	TRBJ1-1	NA
CASSKFTGELFF	TRBV9	TRBJ2-2	NA
CASSQNRNTGELFF	TRBV4-1	TRBJ2-2	NA
CASSPNLATNYEQYF	TRBV27	TRBJ2-7	NA
CASSTDREEETQYF	TRBV27	TRBJ2-5	TRBD1
CASSQGGGGAPSQYF	TRBV3-1	TRBJ2-3	NA
CASSLRERSTEAFF	TRBV12-3/TRBV12-4	TRBJ1-1	NA
CSVGGGLAGASKETQYF	TRBV29-1	TRBJ2-5	TRBD2
CASSWYGEAFF	TRBV19	TRBJ1-1	NA
CASSERLRSPLHF	TRBV7-2	TRBJ1-6	NA
CSARQGINEKLFF	TRBV20-1	TRBJ1-4	TRBD1
CASSEVDRGYFHTQYF	TRBV6-1	TRBJ2-3	TRBD1
CASSLFGREQFF	TRBV5-6	TRBJ2-1	NA
CASSGQGYSPLHF	TRBV9	TRBJ1-6	TRBD1
CASRPTGNWGYTF	TRBV7-9	TRBJ1-2	NA
CASSLKRVQETQYF	TRBV7-8	TRBJ2-5	NA
CSASGTRNSYEQYF	TRBV20-1	TRBJ2-7	NA
CASSSRDHNEKLFF	TRBV5-1	TRBJ1-4	NA
CASTPGTGRTYNYGYTF	TRBV11-2	TRBJ1-2	NA
CASSPRGGSDNSPLHF	TRBV18	TRBJ1-6	NA
CASSRFADQETQYF	TRBV7-2	TRBJ2-5	NA
CASSYSTSTGELFF	TRBV6-5	TRBJ2-2	NA
CASSYITGGRYNNEQFF	TRBV14	TRBJ2-1	TRBD2
CASSYGRDLPNEQFF	TRBV6-2/TRBV6-3	TRBJ2-1	NA
CASSQDRGTGDGNTEAFF	TRBV4-3	TRBJ1-1	TRBD1
CASNRHLSGANVLTF	TRBV9	TRBJ2-6	NA
CASSLTTGLPTDTQYF	TRBV5-1	TRBJ2-3	TRBD1
CSVRPGNNEQFF	TRBV29-1	TRBJ2-1	NA
CSAEGTGYQETQYF	TRBV20-1	TRBJ2-5	TRBD1
CASNLNGGPYEQYF	TRBV7-2	TRBJ2-7	NA